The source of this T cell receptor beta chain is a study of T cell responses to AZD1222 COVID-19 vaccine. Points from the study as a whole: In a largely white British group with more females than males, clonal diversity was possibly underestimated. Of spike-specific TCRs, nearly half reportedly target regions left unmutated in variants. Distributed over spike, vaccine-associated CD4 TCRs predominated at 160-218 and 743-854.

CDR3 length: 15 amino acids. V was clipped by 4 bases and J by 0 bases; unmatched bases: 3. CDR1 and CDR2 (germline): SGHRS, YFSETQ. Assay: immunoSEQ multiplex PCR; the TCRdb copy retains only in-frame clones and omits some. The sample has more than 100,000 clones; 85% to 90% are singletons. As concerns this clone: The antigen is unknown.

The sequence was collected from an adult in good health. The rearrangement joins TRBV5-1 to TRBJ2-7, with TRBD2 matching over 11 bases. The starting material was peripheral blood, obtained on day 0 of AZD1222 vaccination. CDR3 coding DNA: TGCGCCAGCAGCGCCGGGACTAGCGGCTCCTACGAGCAGTACTTC. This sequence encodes CASSAGTSGSYEQYF.